This T cell receptor beta chain was sequenced for a study of shared clonotypes between healthy human individuals. For the study at large: CD4 naive and memory got three plates each, CD8 naive two, CD8 memory one. Study results and limitations: Investigators expected sequencing depth to affect clonotype sharing among donors. As a rule, naive subsets had a larger estimated richness than memory subsets. Rarefaction analysis demonstrated incomplete sorted-subset sequencing notwithstanding large depth.

This CDR3 region has 16 residues. V was pared by 0 bases and J by 5 bases, with 9 bases of the junction left unmatched. Germline V lookup: CDR1 SGHTS, CDR2 YDEGEE. Profiled with immunoSEQ multiplex PCR; TCRdb holds only in-frame clones, not every one. The table shows around 2.1 million clones, with under 97% occurring only once. In the case of this clone: Its specificity is unknown.

Sequenced input: naive CD4+ T cells sorted from blood. Documented subset: CD45RA+ positively selected. The TCR originated in a man younger than 35 in good health. The V call is TRBV5-8, the J call TRBJ2-7, with TRBD2 identical over 9 bases. CDR3 sequence: CASSLGLAGILDEQYF. The DNA for the CDR3 is TGTGCCAGCAGCTTGGGGCTAGCGGGAATTCTGGACGAGCAGTACTTC.